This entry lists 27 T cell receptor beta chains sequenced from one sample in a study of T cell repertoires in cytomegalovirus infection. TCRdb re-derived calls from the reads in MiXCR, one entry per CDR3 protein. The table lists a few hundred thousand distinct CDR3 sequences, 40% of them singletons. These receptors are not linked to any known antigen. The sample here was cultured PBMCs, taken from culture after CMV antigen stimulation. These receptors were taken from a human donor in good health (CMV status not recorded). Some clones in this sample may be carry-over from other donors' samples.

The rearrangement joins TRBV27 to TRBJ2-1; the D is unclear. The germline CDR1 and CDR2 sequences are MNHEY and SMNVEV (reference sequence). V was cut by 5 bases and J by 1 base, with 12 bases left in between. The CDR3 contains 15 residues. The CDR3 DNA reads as TGTGCCAGCAGTCCCCGTATGAAATCCTACAATGAGCAGTTCTTC. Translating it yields CASSPRMKSYNEQFF.

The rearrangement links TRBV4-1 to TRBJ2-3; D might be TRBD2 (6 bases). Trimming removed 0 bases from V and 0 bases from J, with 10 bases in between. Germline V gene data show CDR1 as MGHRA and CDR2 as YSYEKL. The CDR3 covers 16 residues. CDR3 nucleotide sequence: TGCGCCAGCAGCCAAGACACCGGGGGTAGCACAGATACGCAGTATTTT. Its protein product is CASSQDTGGSTDTQYF.

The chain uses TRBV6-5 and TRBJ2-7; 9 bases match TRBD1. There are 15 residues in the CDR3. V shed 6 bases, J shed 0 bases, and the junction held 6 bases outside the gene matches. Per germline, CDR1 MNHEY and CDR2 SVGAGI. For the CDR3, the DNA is TGTGCCAGCAGGATACCGGGACAGGGCTCCTACGAGCAGTACTTC. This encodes CASRIPGQGSYEQYF.

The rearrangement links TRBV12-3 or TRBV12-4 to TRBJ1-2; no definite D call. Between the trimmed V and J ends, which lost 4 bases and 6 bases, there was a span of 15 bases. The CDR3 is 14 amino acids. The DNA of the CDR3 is TGTGCCAGCAGTTGGGTGTCAGGATCTGATGGCTACACCTTC. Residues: CASSWVSGSDGYTF.

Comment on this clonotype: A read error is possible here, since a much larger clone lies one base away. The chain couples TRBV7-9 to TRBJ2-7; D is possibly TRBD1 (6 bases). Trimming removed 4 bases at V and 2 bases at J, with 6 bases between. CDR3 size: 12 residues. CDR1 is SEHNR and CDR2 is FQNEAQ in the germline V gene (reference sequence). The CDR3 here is CASSWTAYEQYF. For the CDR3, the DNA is TGTGCCAGCAGCTGGACAGCCTACGAGCAGTACTTC.

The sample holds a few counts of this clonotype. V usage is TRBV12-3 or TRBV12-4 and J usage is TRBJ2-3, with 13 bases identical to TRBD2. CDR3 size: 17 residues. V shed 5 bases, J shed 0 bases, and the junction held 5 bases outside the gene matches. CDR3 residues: CASSTSGGAWSTDTQYF. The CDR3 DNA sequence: TGTGCCAGCAGTACTAGCGGGGGGGCGTGGAGCACAGATACGCAGTATTTT.

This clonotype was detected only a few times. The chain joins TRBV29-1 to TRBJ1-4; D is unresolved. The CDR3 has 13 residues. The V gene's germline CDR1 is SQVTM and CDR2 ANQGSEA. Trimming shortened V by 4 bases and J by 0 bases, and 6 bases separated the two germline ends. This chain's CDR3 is CSVVWSTNEKLFF. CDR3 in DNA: TGCAGCGTTGTGTGGTCAACTAATGAAAAACTGTTTTTT. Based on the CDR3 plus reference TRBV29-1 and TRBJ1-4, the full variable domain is SAVISQKPSRDICQRGTSLTIQCQVDSQVTMMFWYRQQPGQSLTLIATANQGSEATYESGFVIDKFPISRPNLTFSTLTVSNMSPEDSSIYLCSVVWSTNEKLFFGSGTQLSVL.

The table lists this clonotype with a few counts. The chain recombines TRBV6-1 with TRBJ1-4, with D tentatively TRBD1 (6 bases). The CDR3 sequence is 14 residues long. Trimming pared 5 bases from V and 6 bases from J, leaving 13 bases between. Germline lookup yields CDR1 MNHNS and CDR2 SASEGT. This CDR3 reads CASSRRGADEKLFF. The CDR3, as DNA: TGTGCCAGCAGTCGACGGGGGGCCGATGAAAAACTGTTTTTT.

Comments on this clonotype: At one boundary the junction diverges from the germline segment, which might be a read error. The CDR3 is CANSYRDRPYEQYF. The CDR3 DNA reads as TGTGCCAACAGCTACCGGGACCGCCCCTACGAGCAGTACTTC. V and J are TRBV7-6 and TRBJ2-7; D could derive from TRBD1 or TRBD2 (5 bases each). The CDR3 contains 14 residues. Germline V gene lookup returns CDR1 SGHVS and CDR2 FNYEAQ.

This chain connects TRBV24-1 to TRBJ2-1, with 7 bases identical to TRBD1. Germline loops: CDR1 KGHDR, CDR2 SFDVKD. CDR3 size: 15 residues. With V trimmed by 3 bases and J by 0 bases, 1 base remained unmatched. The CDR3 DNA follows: TGTGCCACCAGTGATGGGACAGTCTCCTACAATGAGCAGTTCTTC. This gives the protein CATSDGTVSYNEQFF.

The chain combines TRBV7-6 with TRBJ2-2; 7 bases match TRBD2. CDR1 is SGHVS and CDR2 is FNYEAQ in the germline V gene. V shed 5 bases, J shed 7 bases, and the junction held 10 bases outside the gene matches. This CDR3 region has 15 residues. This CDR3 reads CASSPGDGRSGELFF. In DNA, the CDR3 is TGTGCCAGCAGCCCCGGGGACGGGAGGAGCGGGGAGCTGTTTTTT.

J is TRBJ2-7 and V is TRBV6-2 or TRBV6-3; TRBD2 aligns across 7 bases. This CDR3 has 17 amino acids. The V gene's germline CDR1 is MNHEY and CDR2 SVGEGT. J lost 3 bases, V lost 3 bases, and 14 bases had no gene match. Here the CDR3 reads CASSYGVPGLGVYEQYF. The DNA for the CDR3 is TGTGCCAGCAGTTATGGGGTCCCCGGACTAGGGGTCTACGAGCAGTACTTC.

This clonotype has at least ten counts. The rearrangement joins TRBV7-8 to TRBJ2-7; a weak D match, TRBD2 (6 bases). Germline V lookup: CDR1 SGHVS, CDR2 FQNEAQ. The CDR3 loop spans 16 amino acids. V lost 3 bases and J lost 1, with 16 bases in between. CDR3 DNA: TGTGCCAGCAGCTTTTCTGCCGGGAGTGGTTCCTACGAGCAGTACTTC. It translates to CASSFSAGSGSYEQYF.

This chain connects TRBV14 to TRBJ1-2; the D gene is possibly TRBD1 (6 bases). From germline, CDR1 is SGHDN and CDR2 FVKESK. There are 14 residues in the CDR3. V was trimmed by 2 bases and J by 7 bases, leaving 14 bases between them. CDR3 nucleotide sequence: TGTGCCAGCAGCCAAAATACAGGGTCAGGTGGCTACACCTTC. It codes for CASSQNTGSGGYTF.

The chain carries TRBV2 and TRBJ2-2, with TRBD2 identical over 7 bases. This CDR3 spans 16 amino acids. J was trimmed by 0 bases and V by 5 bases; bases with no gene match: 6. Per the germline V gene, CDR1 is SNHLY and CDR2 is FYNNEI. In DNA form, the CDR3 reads TGTGCCAGCAGTCCCCTAGCGGCGGCGAACACCGGGGAGCTGTTTTTT. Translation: CASSPLAAANTGELFF.

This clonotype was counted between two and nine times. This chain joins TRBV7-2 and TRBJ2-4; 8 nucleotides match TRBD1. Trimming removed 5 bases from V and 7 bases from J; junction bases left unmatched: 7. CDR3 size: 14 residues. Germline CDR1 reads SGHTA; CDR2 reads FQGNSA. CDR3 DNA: TGTGCCAGCAGCACAGTCACAGGGGGTAACATTCAGTACTTC. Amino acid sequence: CASSTVTGGNIQYF.

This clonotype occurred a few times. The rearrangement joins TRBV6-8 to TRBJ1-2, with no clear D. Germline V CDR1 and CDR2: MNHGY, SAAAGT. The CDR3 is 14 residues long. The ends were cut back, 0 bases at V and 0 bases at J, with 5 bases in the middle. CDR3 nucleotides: TGTGCCAGCAGTTACTCCGGGACTAACTATGGCTACACCTTC. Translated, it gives CASSYSGTNYGYTF.

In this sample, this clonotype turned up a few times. The CDR3 sequence: CASSSSSGTGDTQYF. In DNA, the CDR3 is TGTGCCAGCAGCTCGAGTAGCGGGACGGGAGATACGCAGTATTTT. The chain couples TRBV7-6 to TRBJ2-3, with 8 bases fitting TRBD2. CDR1 and CDR2 from the germline V gene are SGHVS and FNYEAQ. Unmatched junction bases numbered 8, after V lost 4 bases and J lost 5 bases. This CDR3 region has 15 residues. Full variable domain (remainder filled in from reference TRBV7-6 and TRBJ2-3): GAGVSQSPRYKVTKRGQDVALRCDPISGHVSLYWYRQALGQGPEFLTYFNYEAQQDKSGLPNDRFSAERPEGSISTLTIQRTEQRDSAMYRCASSSSSGTGDTQYFGPGTRLTVL.

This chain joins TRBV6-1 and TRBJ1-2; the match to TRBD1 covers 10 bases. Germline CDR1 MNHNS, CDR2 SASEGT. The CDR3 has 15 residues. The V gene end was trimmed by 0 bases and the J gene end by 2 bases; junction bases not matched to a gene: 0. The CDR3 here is CASSEAGQGNYGYTF. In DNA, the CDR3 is TGTGCCAGCAGTGAAGCGGGACAGGGGAACTATGGCTACACCTTC.

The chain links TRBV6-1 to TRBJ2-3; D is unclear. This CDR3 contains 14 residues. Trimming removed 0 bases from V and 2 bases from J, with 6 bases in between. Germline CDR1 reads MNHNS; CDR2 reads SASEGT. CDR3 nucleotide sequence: TGTGCCAGCAGTGAAGCACCAAACACAGATACGCAGTATTTT. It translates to CASSEAPNTDTQYF.

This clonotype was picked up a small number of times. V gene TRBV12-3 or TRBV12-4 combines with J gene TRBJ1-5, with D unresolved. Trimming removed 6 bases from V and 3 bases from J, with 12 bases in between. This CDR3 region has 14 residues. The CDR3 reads CASRLTGFNQPQHF. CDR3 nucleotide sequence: TGTGCCAGCAGACTGACCGGTTTCAATCAGCCCCAGCATTTT.

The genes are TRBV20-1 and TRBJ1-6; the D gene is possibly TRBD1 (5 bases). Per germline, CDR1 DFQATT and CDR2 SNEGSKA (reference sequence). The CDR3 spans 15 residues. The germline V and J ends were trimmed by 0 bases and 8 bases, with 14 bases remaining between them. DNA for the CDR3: TGCAGTGCTAGAGATTGGGGACGGACTTATTCACCCCTCCACTTT. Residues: CSARDWGRTYSPLHF.

CDR3 region: CASSSGRGTSVDEQFF. In DNA form, the CDR3 reads TGTGCCAGCAGTTCGGGCCGCGGGACTAGCGTTGATGAGCAGTTCTTC. This sequence joins TRBV5-3 and TRBJ2-1; 10 nucleotides line up with TRBD2. TRBV5-3 is filed as an ORF, its function uncertain. Trimming took 8 bases from V and 8 from J; bases not matched to a gene: 16. The CDR3 covers 16 residues.

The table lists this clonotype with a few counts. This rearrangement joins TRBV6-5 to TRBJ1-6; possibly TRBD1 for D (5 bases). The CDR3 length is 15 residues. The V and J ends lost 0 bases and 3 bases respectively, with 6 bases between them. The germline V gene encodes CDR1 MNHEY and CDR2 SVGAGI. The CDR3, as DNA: TGTGCCAGCAGTTACTCCGGGGGCTATAATTCACCCCTCCACTTT. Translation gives CASSYSGGYNSPLHF.

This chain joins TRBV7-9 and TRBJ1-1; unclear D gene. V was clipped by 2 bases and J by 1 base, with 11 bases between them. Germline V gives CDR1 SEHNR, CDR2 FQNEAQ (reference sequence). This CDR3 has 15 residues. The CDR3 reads CASSLYSGANTEAFF. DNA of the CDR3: TGTGCCAGCAGCTTATATTCGGGAGCGAACACTGAAGCTTTCTTT.

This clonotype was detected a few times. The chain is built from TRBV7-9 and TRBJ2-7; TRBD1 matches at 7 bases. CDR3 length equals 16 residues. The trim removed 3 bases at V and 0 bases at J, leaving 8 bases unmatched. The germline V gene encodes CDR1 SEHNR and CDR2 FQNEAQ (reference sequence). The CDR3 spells CASSLGQQTFSYEQYF. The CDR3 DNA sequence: TGTGCCAGCAGCTTGGGACAGCAAACTTTCTCCTACGAGCAGTACTTC.

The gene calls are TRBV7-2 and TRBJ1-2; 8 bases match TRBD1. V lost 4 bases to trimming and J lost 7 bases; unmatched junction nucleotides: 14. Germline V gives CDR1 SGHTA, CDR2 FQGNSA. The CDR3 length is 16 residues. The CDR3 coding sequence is TGTGCCAGCAGCTCCGCGGGGACAGGACCAGTGCGTGGCTACACCTTC. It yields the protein CASSSAGTGPVRGYTF. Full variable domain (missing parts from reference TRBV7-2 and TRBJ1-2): GAGVSQSPSNKVTEKGKDVELRCDPISGHTALYWYRQSLGQGLEFLIYFQGNSAPDKSGLPSDRFSAERTGGSVSTLTIQRTQQEDSAVYLCASSSAGTGPVRGYTFGSGTRLTVV.